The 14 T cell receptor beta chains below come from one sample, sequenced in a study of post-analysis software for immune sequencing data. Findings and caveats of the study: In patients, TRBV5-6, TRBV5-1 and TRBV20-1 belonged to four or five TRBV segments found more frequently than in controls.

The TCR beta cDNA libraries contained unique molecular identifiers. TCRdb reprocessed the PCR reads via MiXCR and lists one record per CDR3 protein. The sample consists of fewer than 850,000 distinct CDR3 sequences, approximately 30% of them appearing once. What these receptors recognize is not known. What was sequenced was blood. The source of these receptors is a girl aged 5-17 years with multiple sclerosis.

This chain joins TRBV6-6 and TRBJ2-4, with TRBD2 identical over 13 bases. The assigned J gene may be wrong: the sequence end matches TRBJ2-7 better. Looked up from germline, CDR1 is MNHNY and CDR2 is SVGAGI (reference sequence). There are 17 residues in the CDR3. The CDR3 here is CASKTVSGLAGEGEQYF. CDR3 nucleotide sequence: TGTGCCAGCAAGACAGTCTCCGGACTAGCGGGAGAGGGCGAGCAGTACTTC.

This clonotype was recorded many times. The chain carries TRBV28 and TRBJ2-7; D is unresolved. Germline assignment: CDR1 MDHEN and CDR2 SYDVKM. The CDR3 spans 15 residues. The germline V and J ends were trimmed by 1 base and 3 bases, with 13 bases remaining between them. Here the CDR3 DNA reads TGTGCCAGCAGTTTATCCACCTCGCGCCACTACGAGCAGTACTTC. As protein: CASSLSTSRHYEQYF.

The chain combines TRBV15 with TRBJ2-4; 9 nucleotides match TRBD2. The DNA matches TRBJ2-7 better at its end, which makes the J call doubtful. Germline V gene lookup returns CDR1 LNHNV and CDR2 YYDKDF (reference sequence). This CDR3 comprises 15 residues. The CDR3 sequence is CATSRARLAAYEQYF. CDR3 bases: TGTGCCACCAGCAGGGCGAGACTAGCGGCCTACGAGCAGTACTTC.

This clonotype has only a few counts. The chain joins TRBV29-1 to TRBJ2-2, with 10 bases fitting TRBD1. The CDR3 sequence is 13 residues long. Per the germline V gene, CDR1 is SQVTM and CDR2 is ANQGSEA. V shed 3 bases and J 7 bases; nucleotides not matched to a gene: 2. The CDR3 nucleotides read TGCAGCGTTGATGGGACAGGGGTCGGGGAGCTGTTTTTT. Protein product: CSVDGTGVGELFF.

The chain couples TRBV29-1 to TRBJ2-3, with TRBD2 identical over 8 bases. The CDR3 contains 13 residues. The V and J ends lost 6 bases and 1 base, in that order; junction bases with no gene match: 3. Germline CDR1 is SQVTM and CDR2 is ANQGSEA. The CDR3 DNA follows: TGCAGCGTCAAAGCGGGGGGCACAGATACGCAGTATTTT. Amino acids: CSVKAGGTDTQYF.

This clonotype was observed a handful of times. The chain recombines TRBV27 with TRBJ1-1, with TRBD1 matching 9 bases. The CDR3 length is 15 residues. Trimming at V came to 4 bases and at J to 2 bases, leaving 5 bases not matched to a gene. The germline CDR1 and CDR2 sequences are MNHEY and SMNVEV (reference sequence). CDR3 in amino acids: CASSSGTGINTEAFF. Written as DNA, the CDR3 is TGTGCCAGCAGTTCGGGGACAGGGATTAACACTGAAGCTTTCTTT.

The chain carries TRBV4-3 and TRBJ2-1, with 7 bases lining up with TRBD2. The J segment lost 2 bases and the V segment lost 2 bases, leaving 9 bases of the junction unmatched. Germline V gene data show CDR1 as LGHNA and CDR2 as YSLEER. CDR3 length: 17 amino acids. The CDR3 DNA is TGCGCCAGCAGCCAAAATCTAGCGGCGAGGACCTACAATGAGCAGTTCTTC. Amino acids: CASSQNLAARTYNEQFF.

CDR3 in DNA: TGCAGTGCTAGAAGGGAGGGGGCAGACTATGGCTACACCTTC. The encoded protein is CSARREGADYGYTF. J is TRBJ1-2 and V is TRBV20-1; 7 nucleotides agree with TRBD1. The CDR3 length is 14 residues. Losses at the gene ends were 2 bases for V and 3 bases for J; bases not matched to a gene: 6. Germline CDR1 reads DFQATT; CDR2 reads SNEGSKA (reference sequence).

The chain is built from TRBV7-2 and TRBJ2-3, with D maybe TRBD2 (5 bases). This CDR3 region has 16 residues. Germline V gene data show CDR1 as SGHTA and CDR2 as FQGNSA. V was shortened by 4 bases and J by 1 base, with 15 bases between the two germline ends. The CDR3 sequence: CASSSRGSPGTDTQYF. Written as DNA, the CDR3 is TGTGCCAGCAGCTCCCGGGGTAGCCCAGGCACAGATACGCAGTATTTT.

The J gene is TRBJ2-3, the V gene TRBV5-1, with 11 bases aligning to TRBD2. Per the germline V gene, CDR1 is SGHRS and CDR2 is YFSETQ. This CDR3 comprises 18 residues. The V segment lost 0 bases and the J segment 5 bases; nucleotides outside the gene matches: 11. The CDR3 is CASSLAALAGGRGDTQYF. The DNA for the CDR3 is TGCGCCAGCAGCTTGGCCGCGCTAGCGGGAGGCCGGGGAGATACGCAGTATTTT.

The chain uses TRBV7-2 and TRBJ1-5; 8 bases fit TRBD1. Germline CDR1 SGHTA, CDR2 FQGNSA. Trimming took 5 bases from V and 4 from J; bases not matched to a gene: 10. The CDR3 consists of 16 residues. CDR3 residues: CASSRDSGGTNQPQHF. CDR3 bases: TGTGCCAGCAGCCGGGACTCAGGGGGCACAAATCAGCCCCAGCATTTT. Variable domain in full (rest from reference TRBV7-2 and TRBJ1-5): GAGVSQSPSNKVTEKGKDVELRCDPISGHTALYWYRQSLGQGLEFLIYFQGNSAPDKSGLPSDRFSAERTGGSVSTLTIQRTQQEDSAVYLCASSRDSGGTNQPQHFGDGTRLSIL.

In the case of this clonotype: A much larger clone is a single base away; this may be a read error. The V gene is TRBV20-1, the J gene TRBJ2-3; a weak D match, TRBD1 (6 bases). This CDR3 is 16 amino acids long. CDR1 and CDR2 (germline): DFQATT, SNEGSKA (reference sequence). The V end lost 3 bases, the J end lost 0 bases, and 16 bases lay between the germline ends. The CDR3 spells CSASFGWTASTDTQYF. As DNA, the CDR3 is TGCAGTGCTAGTTTTGGCTGGACAGCCAGCACAGATACGCAGTATTTT.

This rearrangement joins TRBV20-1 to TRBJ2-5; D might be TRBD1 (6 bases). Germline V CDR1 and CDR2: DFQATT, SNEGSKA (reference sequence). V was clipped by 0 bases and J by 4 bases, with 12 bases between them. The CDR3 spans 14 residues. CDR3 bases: TGCAGTGCTAGAGATCCCAGGGGTTCAGAGACCCAGTACTTC. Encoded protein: CSARDPRGSETQYF.

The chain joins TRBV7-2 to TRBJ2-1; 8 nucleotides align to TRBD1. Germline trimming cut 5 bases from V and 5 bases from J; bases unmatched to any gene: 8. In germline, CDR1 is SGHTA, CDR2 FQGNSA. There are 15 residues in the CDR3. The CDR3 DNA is TGTGCCAGCAGCCCCCAGGGGGCCCCCCACAATGAGCAGTTCTTC. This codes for CASSPQGAPHNEQFF.